The 13 T cell receptor beta chains presented below share a single source sample, sequenced in a study of CD8+CD57+ T cells in acquired aplastic anemia. Profiling of TCR beta VDJ combinations and CDR3 sequences used genomic DNA as template. TCRdb redid the calling of the reads with MiXCR, one entry per CDR3 protein. The sample shows some 120,000 distinct CDR3 sequences, about 46% of them seen only once. The sample comprised sorted CD4+, CD8+, or CD8+CD57+ T cells (not recorded which) from PBMCs. The receptors derive from a human donor in good health, serving as a control.

The chain combines TRBV9 with TRBJ2-7; weak D call: TRBD2 (6 bases). CDR1 is SGDLS and CDR2 is YYNGEE in the germline V gene. Trimming took off 3 bases at V and 0 bases at J, with 13 bases between the two ends. This CDR3 spans 15 amino acids. CDR3 protein: CASSGGDASSYEQYF. For the CDR3, the DNA is TGTGCCAGCAGCGGGGGGGACGCGAGCTCCTACGAGCAGTACTTC.

This clonotype is a singleton in its sample. This rearrangement joins TRBV15 to TRBJ2-3; 11 bases align to TRBD1. The J segment lost 2 bases and the V segment lost 4 bases, leaving 2 bases of the junction unmatched. Germline values: CDR1 LNHNV, CDR2 YYDKDF (reference sequence). The CDR3 has 15 amino acids. The CDR3 reads CATSNGQGATDTQYF. DNA of the CDR3: TGTGCCACCAGCAATGGACAGGGGGCCACAGATACGCAGTATTTT.

This rearrangement joins TRBV10-3 to TRBJ1-6; no definite D call. In germline, CDR1 is ENHRY, CDR2 SYGVKD. This CDR3 spans 13 amino acids. V was clipped by 3 bases and J by 9 bases, with 9 bases between them. In DNA form, the CDR3 reads TGTGCCATCAGTGATCCCAACAGTTCACCCCTCCACTTT. Residues: CAISDPNSSPLHF.

Remarks on this clonotype: A much larger clone lies a single base off, so this may be a read error. The V gene is TRBV4-1, the J gene TRBJ2-4; 7 bases align to TRBD1. Per the germline V gene, CDR1 is MGHRA and CDR2 is YSYEKL. The length of the CDR3 is 17 residues. The CDR3 here is CASSQEEGWGQLNIRYF. CDR3 in DNA: TGCGCCAGCAGCCAAGAGGAAGGCTGGGGACAGTTAAACATTCGGTACTTC.

V usage is TRBV4-3 and J usage is TRBJ1-2, with no clear D. The CDR3 has 14 amino acids. Germline V gene data show CDR1 as LGHNA and CDR2 as YSLEER. V was trimmed by 0 bases and J by 1 base, leaving 6 bases between them. CDR3 sequence reads: CASSQEAINYGYTF. For the CDR3, the DNA is TGCGCCAGCAGCCAAGAGGCTATTAACTATGGCTACACCTTC.

This chain connects TRBV29-1 to TRBJ1-2; 7 nucleotides agree with TRBD1. This CDR3 spans 12 amino acids. The V segment lost 4 bases and the J segment 4 bases; nucleotides outside the gene matches: 3. From germline, CDR1 is SQVTM and CDR2 ANQGSEA. CDR3 DNA: TGCAGCGTTGGGACAGGTTCCTATGGCTACACCTTC. Protein sequence: CSVGTGSYGYTF.

Remarks on this clonotype: A read error is possible here, since a much larger clone lies one base away. CDR3 nucleotide sequence: TGTGTCAGCAGTTACTCCGGGCCCCACTACGAGCAGTACTTC. Amino acid sequence: CVSSYSGPHYEQYF. The chain carries TRBV6-2 or TRBV6-3 and TRBJ2-7; D is uncertain. CDR1 MNHEY and CDR2 SVGEGT come from the germline V gene. The CDR3 covers 14 residues.

The sample holds many counts of this clonotype. The chain carries TRBV12-3 or TRBV12-4 and TRBJ2-5; perhaps TRBD2 as D (6 bases). Trimming shortened V by 0 bases and J by 0 bases, and 11 bases separated the two germline ends. The CDR3 runs to 16 residues. CDR3 sequence (DNA): TGTGCCAGCAGTTTAGCGGGGGGTCCCCACCAAGAGACCCAGTACTTC. Translation gives CASSLAGGPHQETQYF.

The rearrangement links TRBV11-1 to TRBJ2-2; 7 bases match TRBD1. The CDR3 extends over 16 amino acids. V lost 5 bases, J lost 6 bases, and 12 bases stayed unmatched. Germline-derived CDR1 and CDR2 are SGHAT and FQDESV (reference sequence). DNA for the CDR3: TGTGCCAGCAGCACCCAACAGGGGAGCGATTCCGGGGAGCTGTTTTTT. Protein product: CASSTQQGSDSGELFF.

This clonotype was seen repeatedly, ten times or more. The chain has TRBV7-9 and TRBJ1-5; 7 bases fit TRBD1. Germline CDR1 reads SEHNR; CDR2 reads FQNEAQ (reference sequence). The CDR3 is made up of 15 amino acids. The V and J ends lost 1 base and 4 bases, in that order; junction bases with no gene match: 4. The CDR3 is CASSLGDRENQPQHF. The CDR3 nucleotides read TGTGCCAGCAGCTTAGGTGACAGGGAGAATCAGCCCCAGCATTTT.

This clonotype was observed at least ten times. The genes are TRBV6-2 or TRBV6-3 and TRBJ2-1, with D possibly matching TRBD1 (9 bases). The ends were cut back, 7 bases at V and 8 bases at J, with 24 bases in the middle. This CDR3 has 16 amino acids. Germline assignment: CDR1 MNHEY and CDR2 SVGEGT. The CDR3 is CASTPILGGDRDEQFF. As DNA, the CDR3 is TGTGCCAGCACCCCCATCCTCGGGGGGGACAGGGATGAGCAGTTCTTC.

This clonotype was seen repeatedly, ten times or more. The V call is TRBV7-3, the J call TRBJ1-1; a weak D match, TRBD1 (5 bases). The CDR3 spans 14 residues. Germline V CDR1 and CDR2: SGHTA, FQGTGA. V was pared by 3 bases and J by 8 bases, with 16 bases between. The chain's CDR3 is CASSFDGGSREAFF. CDR3 sequence (DNA): TGTGCCAGCAGCTTTGACGGGGGGTCTCGGGAAGCTTTCTTT.

This clonotype was counted ten times or more. This sequence joins TRBV6-2 or TRBV6-3 and TRBJ2-3; D is ambiguous. Trimming removed 2 bases at V and 4 bases at J, with 10 bases between. Germline-derived CDR1 and CDR2 are MNHEY and SVGEGT. This CDR3 spans 14 amino acids. The CDR3 DNA reads TGTGCCAGCAGTTACCTCGGGCAGGCAGATACGCAGTATTTT. This encodes CASSYLGQADTQYF.